Shown below are 21 T cell receptor beta chains from a single sample sequenced in a study of Tregs in tolerant kidney transplant recipients. Only in-frame clones appear in the TCRdb table, and some are missing; sequencing was by immunoSEQ multiplex PCR. The sample includes 75,000 to 95,000 clones, over 85% seen only once; the top ten take roughly 4.3%. Source material: CD8+ T cells from blood. These receptors were obtained from a human donor in good health.

The genes are TRBV5-6 and TRBJ1-2, with D perhaps TRBD1 (5 bases). Deletions cut 2 bases from V and 4 bases from J, with 9 bases between. The CDR3 has 13 amino acids. Germline CDR1 SGHDT, CDR2 YYEEEE. The CDR3 nucleotides are TGTGCCAGCAGCTTCGGGGCGAGCTATGGCTACACCTTC. Translated, it gives CASSFGASYGYTF.

V gene TRBV27 combines with J gene TRBJ1-4, with no clear D. CDR3 length: 14 amino acids. Trimming took off 10 bases at V and 0 bases at J, with 12 bases between the two ends. Germline CDR1 reads MNHEY; CDR2 reads SMNVEV (reference sequence). The CDR3 DNA is TGTGCCACCCGCCAATCTGCAACTAATGAAAAACTGTTTTTT. Its protein product is CATRQSATNEKLFF.

This rearrangement joins TRBV15 to TRBJ1-4; TRBD1 matches at 8 bases. This CDR3 comprises 14 residues. The junction had 9 bases not matched to a gene; V was cut back by 3 bases and J by 12 bases. Germline assignment: CDR1 LNHNV and CDR2 YYDKDF (reference sequence). DNA for the CDR3: TGTGCCACCAGCAGGGGGGACAGGAGGTTCGAACTGTTTTTT. Translation gives CATSRGDRRFELFF.

The chain couples TRBV4-1 to TRBJ2-7; D unclear. CDR3 size: 17 residues. V lost 1 base, J lost 1 base, and 17 bases lay in between. From germline, CDR1 is MGHRA and CDR2 YSYEKL. This chain's CDR3 is CASSQALPAEVSYEQYF. CDR3 nucleotide sequence: TGCGCCAGCAGCCAAGCTTTGCCCGCAGAGGTTTCCTACGAGCAGTACTTC.

The chain links TRBV7-6 to TRBJ1-5; D is perhaps TRBD1 (5 bases). With 4 bases removed from V and 10 bases from J, the gap between germline ends came to 17 bases. Germline loops: CDR1 SGHVS, CDR2 FNYEAQ. The CDR3 runs 14 residues. The DNA for the CDR3 is TGTGCCAGCAGCTGGCGCAGGGAGGATAGTCCCCAGCATTTT. As protein: CASSWRREDSPQHF.

The chain uses TRBV4-1 and TRBJ1-5; 8 nucleotides agree with TRBD1. Trimming cost V 4 bases and J 7 bases; bases outside gene matches: 6. The CDR3 contains 14 residues. Germline V CDR1 and CDR2: MGHRA, YSYEKL. This CDR3 is CASSRTGKAQPQHF. The CDR3 DNA is TGCGCCAGCAGCCGGACAGGGAAGGCCCAGCCCCAGCATTTT.

The J gene is TRBJ1-3, the V gene TRBV5-1; the match to TRBD1 covers 7 bases. Per germline, CDR1 SGHRS and CDR2 YFSETQ. V lost 4 bases, J lost 4 bases, and 5 bases stayed unmatched. This CDR3 contains 14 residues. DNA for the CDR3: TGCGCCAGCAGCACGACAGGGTCGGGAAACACCATATATTTT. Protein sequence: CASSTTGSGNTIYF.

The chain combines TRBV7-9 with TRBJ2-2; D is unresolved. Germline V gene sequence: CDR1 SEHNR, CDR2 FQNEAQ (reference sequence). V lost 11 bases and J lost 0, with 13 bases in between. The CDR3 consists of 14 residues. DNA of the CDR3: TGTGCCCGTCGCGGCGACGCGAACACCGGGGAGCTGTTTTTT. Translation gives CARRGDANTGELFF.

This chain uses TRBV5-1 with TRBJ2-3; 13 positions match TRBD2. This CDR3 comprises 16 residues. J gave up 3 bases and V 4 bases, and 5 bases lay outside the gene matches. CDR1 and CDR2 (germline): SGHRS, YFSETQ. DNA for the CDR3: TGCGCCAGCAGCAAGTTGACTAGCGGGGGGACAGATACGCAGTATTTT. Protein sequence: CASSKLTSGGTDTQYF.

The V and J genes are TRBV7-2 and TRBJ1-3, with 8 bases matching TRBD1. CDR1 SGHTA and CDR2 FQGNSA come from the germline V gene. The V gene end was trimmed by 5 bases and the J gene end by 2 bases; junction bases not matched to a gene: 5. This CDR3 comprises 15 residues. The CDR3 region has the DNA TGTGCCAGCAGCCCGGTGACAGGGGCTGGAAACACCATATATTTT. It is translated as CASSPVTGAGNTIYF.

On this clone: Other DNA sequences of this sample code for an identical CDR3. The CDR3 sequence: CASSLGVEQYF. The CDR3 coding sequence is TGTGCCAGCAGCTTAGGGGTCGAGCAGTACTTC. This chain uses TRBV7-9 with TRBJ2-7, with no clear D. The CDR3 sequence is 11 residues long. The ends were cut back, 1 base at V and 6 bases at J, with 4 bases in the middle. The V gene's germline CDR1 is SEHNR and CDR2 FQNEAQ (reference sequence).

The chain is built from TRBV2 and TRBJ2-7; the D gene is possibly TRBD1 (6 bases). The V end lost 7 bases, the J end lost 3 bases, and 19 bases lay between the germline ends. CDR3 length: 15 amino acids. Germline assignment: CDR1 SNHLY and CDR2 FYNNEI. The chain's CDR3 is CASNAYRDRRYEQYF. CDR3 DNA: TGTGCCAGCAATGCCTACAGGGACCGCCGCTACGAGCAGTACTTC.

This sequence joins TRBV4-2 and TRBJ1-1; D not certain. CDR3 length: 15 amino acids. Trimming took off 0 bases at V and 5 bases at J, with 13 bases between the two ends. Germline CDR1 LGHNA, CDR2 YNFKEQ. The CDR3 loop reads CASSQDYVLGTEAFF. As DNA, the CDR3 is TGTGCCAGCAGCCAAGATTACGTTCTGGGGACTGAAGCTTTCTTT.

The chain has TRBV19 and TRBJ2-7; 9 nucleotides align to TRBD1. V trimming: 9 bases; J trimming: 2 bases; junction bases outside the gene matches: 5. The germline V gene has CDR1 LNHDA and CDR2 SQIVND (reference sequence). The CDR3 is 13 amino acids. This CDR3 is CASSDRGTYEQYF. The CDR3, as DNA: TGTGCCAGCTCGGACAGGGGAACCTACGAGCAGTACTTC.

This chain uses TRBV7-9 with TRBJ2-1; TRBD1 might be the D (5 bases). Germline V gene lookup returns CDR1 SEHNR and CDR2 FQNEAQ (reference sequence). This CDR3 region has 15 residues. Trimming removed 2 bases from V and 4 bases from J, with 12 bases in between. The CDR3 sequence is CASSLSDRSYNEQFF. The CDR3 bases are TGTGCCAGCAGCTTATCCGACAGAAGTTACAATGAGCAGTTCTTC. The full variable domain, with the rest looked up from reference TRBV7-9 and TRBJ2-1, is DTGVSQNPRHKITKRGQNVTFRCDPISEHNRLYWYRQTLGQGPEFLTYFQNEAQLEKSRLLSDRFSAERPKGSFSTLEIQRTEQGDSAMYLCASSLSDRSYNEQFFGPGTRLTVL.

The rearrangement uses TRBV7-8 and TRBJ2-7; 11 bases are a match to TRBD1. This CDR3 comprises 15 residues. The V and J ends lost 5 bases and 4 bases, in that order; junction bases with no gene match: 7. Germline assignment: CDR1 SGHVS and CDR2 FQNEAQ. The CDR3 spells CASSGSGTGGYEQYF. The CDR3 region has the DNA TGTGCCAGCAGCGGCTCCGGGACAGGGGGGTACGAGCAGTACTTC.

The genes are TRBV13 and TRBJ2-1; possible D gene TRBD1, 5 bases. This CDR3 spans 15 amino acids. Trimming shortened V by 5 bases and J by 0 bases, and 11 bases separated the two germline ends. CDR1 is PRHDT, CDR2 FYEKMQ, per germline (reference sequence). CDR3 coding DNA: TGTGCCAGCAGCCATACAGGACACTCCTACAATGAGCAGTTCTTC. Amino acids: CASSHTGHSYNEQFF.

The V call is TRBV27, the J call TRBJ1-5; no clear D. The CDR3 covers 10 residues. The V and J ends lost 8 bases and 2 bases respectively, with 1 base between them. Germline CDR1 MNHEY, CDR2 SMNVEV (reference sequence). The CDR3 loop reads CASGNQPQHF. CDR3 bases: TGTGCCAGCGGCAATCAGCCCCAGCATTTT.

This chain joins TRBV27 and TRBJ1-5; possible D gene TRBD1, 5 bases. The germline V gene has CDR1 MNHEY and CDR2 SMNVEV (reference sequence). This CDR3 has 13 residues. V lost 3 bases to trimming and J lost 9 bases, with 12 bases between them. CDR3 amino acids: CASSLAGRRPQHF. The CDR3 bases are TGTGCCAGCAGTTTGGCAGGGAGGAGGCCCCAGCATTTT.

The chain is built from TRBV13 and TRBJ1-2; tentatively, D is TRBD1 (5 bases). CDR1 and CDR2 from the germline V gene are PRHDT and FYEKMQ (reference sequence). CDR3 length: 15 amino acids. V was shortened by 2 bases and J by 7 bases, with 17 bases between the two germline ends. CDR3 amino acids: CASSLQQVTSGGYTF. Written as DNA, the CDR3 is TGTGCCAGCAGCTTACAACAGGTGACCTCTGGTGGCTACACCTTC.

The gene calls are TRBV4-1 and TRBJ2-7; TRBD2 aligns across 7 bases. Germline V CDR1 and CDR2: MGHRA, YSYEKL. This CDR3 comprises 13 residues. The J segment lost 0 bases and the V segment lost 8 bases, leaving 4 bases of the junction unmatched. CDR3 protein: CASRRGDSYEQYF. The CDR3 bases are TGCGCCAGCCGCCGGGGGGACTCCTACGAGCAGTACTTC.